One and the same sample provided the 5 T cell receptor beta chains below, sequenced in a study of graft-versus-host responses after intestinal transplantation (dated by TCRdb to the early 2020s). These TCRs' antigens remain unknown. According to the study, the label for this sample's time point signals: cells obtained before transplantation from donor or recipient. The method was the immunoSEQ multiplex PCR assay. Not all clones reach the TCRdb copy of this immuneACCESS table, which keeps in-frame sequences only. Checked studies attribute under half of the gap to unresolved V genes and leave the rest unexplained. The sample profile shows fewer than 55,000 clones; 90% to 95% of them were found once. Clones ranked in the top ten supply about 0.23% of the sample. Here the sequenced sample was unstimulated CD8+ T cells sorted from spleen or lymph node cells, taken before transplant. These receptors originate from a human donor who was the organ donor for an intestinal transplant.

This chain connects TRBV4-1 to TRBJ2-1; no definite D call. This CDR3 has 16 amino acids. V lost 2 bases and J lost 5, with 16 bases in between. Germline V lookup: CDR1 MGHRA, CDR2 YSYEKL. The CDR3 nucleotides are TGCGCCAGCAGCCAAAGTCGCTTGTTATCCCACAATGAGCAGTTCTTC. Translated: CASSQSRLLSHNEQFF.

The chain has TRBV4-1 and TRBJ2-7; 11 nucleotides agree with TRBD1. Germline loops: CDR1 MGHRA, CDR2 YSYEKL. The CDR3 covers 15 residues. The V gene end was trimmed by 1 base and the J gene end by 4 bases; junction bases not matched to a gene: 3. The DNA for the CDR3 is TGCGCCAGCAGCCAAGTTGGACAGGGGGCTTACGAGCAGTACTTC. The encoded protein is CASSQVGQGAYEQYF.

Here the CDR3 DNA reads TGTGCCAGCAGTTTTACAGGGACAGGGGGAATATACAATGAGCAGTTCTTC. Its translation: CASSFTGTGGIYNEQFF. This chain joins TRBV2 and TRBJ2-1, with 11 bases fitting TRBD1. Trimming removed 5 bases from V and 4 bases from J; junction bases left unmatched: 10. This CDR3 is built from 17 residues. Germline values: CDR1 SNHLY, CDR2 FYNNEI.

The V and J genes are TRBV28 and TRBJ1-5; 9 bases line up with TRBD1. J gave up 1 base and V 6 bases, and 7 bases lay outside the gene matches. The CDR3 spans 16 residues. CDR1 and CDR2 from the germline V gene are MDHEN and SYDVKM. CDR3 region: CASSPPGTGSNQPQHF. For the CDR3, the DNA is TGTGCCAGCAGCCCTCCCGGGACAGGGAGCAATCAGCCCCAGCATTTT.

This CDR3 reads CASSASTGTYEQYF. The CDR3 nucleotides are TGTGCCAGCAGCGCTTCGACAGGGACCTACGAGCAGTACTTC. The chain couples TRBV9 to TRBJ2-7; 7 bases align to TRBD1. This CDR3 contains 14 residues. CDR1 is SGDLS and CDR2 is YYNGEE in the germline V gene. V gave up 3 bases and J gave up 2 bases; unmatched junction bases: 5.